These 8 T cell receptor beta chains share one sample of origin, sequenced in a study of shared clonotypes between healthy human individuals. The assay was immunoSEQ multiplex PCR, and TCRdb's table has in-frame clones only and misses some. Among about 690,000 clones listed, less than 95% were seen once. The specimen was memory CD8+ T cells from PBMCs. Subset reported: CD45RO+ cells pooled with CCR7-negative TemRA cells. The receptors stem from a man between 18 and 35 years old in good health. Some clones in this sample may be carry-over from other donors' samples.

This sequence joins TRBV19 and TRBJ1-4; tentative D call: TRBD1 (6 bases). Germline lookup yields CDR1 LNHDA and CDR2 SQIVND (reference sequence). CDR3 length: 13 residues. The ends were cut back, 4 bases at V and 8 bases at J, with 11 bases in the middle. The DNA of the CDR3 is TGTGCCAGTAGTACACAGGGCGGGGAAAAACTGTTTTTT. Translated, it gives CASSTQGGEKLFF.

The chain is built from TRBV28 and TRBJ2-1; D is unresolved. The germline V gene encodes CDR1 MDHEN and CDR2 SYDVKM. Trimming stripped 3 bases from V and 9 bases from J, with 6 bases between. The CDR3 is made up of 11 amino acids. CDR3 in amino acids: CASSFVGEQFF. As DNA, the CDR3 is TGTGCCAGCAGTTTTGTCGGTGAGCAGTTCTTC.

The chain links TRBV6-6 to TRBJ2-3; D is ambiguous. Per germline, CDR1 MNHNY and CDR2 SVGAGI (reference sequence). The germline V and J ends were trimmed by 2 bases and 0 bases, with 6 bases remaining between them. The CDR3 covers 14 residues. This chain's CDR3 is CASSYMPSTDTQYF. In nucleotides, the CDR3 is TGTGCCAGCAGTTACATGCCTAGCACAGATACGCAGTATTTT.

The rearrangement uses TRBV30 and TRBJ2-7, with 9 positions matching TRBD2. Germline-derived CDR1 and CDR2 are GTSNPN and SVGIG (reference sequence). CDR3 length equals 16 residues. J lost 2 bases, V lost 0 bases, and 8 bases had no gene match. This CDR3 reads CAWSVGLAGRAYEQYF. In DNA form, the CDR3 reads TGTGCCTGGAGTGTCGGGCTAGCGGGAAGGGCCTACGAGCAGTACTTC.

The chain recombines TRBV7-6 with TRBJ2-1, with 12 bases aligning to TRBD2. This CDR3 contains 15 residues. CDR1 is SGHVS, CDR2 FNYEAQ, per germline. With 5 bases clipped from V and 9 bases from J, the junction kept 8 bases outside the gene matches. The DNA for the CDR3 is TGTGCCAGCAGCAGGCTAGCGGGAGGGTCGAGTGAGCAGTTCTTC. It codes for CASSRLAGGSSEQFF.

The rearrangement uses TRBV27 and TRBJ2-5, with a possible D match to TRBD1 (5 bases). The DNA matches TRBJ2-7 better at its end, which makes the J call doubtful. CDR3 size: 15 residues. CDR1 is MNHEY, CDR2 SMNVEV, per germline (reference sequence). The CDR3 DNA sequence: TGTGCCAGCAGTTTCCGGGCAGGGCGCGCCTACGAGCAGTACTTC. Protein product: CASSFRAGRAYEQYF.

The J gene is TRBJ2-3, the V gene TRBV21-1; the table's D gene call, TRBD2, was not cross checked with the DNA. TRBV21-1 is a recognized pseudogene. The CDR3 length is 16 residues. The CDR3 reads CASSLVGLAVSDTQYF. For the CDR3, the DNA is TGTGCCAGCAGTCTGGTGGGCCTAGCGGTTTCAGATACGCAGTATTTT.

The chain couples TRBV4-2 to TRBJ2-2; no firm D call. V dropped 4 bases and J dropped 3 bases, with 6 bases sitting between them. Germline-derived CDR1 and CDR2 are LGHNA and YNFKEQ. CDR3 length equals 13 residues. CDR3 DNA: TGTGCCAGCAGCCGGGATTACACCGGGGAGCTGTTTTTT. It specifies CASSRDYTGELFF.